The clone carrying this T cell receptor beta chain was counted once. Its cognate antigen is unknown. These data are taken from a study of cytomegalovirus exposure and HLA in healthy donors. Study observations and caveats: A later analysis linked a missense DCLRE1C variant to TCR beta V- and J-gene trimming.

Use of 60 Vbeta and 13 Jbeta primers characterized the PCR. Assay: immunoSEQ multiplex PCR; the TCRdb copy retains only in-frame clones and omits some. The table lists 120,000 or so clones, 70% to 80% of them singletons. The CDR3 spans 17 residues. V lost 1 base and J lost 0; bases outside the gene matches: 3. CDR1 is SNHLY, CDR2 FYNNEI, per germline. This TCR derives from a man aged 35 to 55 in good health and CMV-seropositive. The chain combines TRBV2 with TRBJ1-5; 10 bases fit TRBD1. What was sequenced was PBMCs. The DNA for the CDR3 is TGTGCCAGCAGTGAAGAACGGACAGGGGGTAGCAATCAGCCCCAGCATTTT. It translates to CASSEERTGGSNQPQHF. Together with reference TRBV2 and TRBJ1-5, the CDR3 gives the full variable domain: EPEVTQTPSHQVTQMGQEVILRCVPISNHLYFYWYRQILGQKVEFLVSFYNNEISEKSEIFDDQFSVERPDGSNFTLKIRSTKLEDSAMYFCASSEERTGGSNQPQHFGDGTRLSIL.